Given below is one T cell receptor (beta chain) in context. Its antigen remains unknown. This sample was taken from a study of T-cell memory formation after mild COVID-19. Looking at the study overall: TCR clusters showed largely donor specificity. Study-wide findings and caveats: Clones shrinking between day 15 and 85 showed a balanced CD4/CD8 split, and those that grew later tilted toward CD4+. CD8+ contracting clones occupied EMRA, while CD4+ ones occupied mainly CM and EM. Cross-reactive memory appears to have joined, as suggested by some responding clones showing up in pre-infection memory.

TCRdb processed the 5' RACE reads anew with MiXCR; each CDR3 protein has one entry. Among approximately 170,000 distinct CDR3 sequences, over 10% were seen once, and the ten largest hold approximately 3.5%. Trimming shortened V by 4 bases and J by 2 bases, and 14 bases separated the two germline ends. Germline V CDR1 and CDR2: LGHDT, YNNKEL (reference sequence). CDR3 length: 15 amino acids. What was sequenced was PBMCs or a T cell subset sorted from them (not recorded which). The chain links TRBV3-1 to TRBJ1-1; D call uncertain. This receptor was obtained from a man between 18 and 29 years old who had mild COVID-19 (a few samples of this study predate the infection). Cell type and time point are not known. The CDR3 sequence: CASSRTEVANTEAFF. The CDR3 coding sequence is TGTGCCAGCAGCCGGACCGAGGTGGCAAACACTGAAGCTTTCTTT.